The following is a T cell receptor (beta chain) sequence with its context. Antigen unknown. This specimen comes from a study of post-analysis software for immune sequencing data. General study findings and limits: Patients had higher frequencies than controls of about 5 TRBV segments, including TRBV5-6, TRBV5-1 and TRBV20-1.

TCR beta libraries were prepared from cDNA with unique molecular identifiers. MiXCR, run by TCRdb on the PCR reads, gives a single entry per CDR3 protein. Among 750,000 to 950,000 distinct CDR3 sequences listed, roughly 58% were seen once. The CDR3 is made up of 16 amino acids. CDR1 and CDR2 (germline): WNHNN, SYGVQD (reference sequence). V gene TRBV10-1 combines with J gene TRBJ2-4; D is uncertain. The better agreement between TRBJ2-7 and the DNA end casts doubt on the J call. Material for sequencing was blood. The receptor's source is a girl between 5 and 17 years old with multiple sclerosis. The CDR3 here is CASSPDTGPLAREQYF. The CDR3 DNA sequence: TGCGCCAGCAGCCCAGATACCGGGCCCCTCGCCCGCGAGCAGTACTTC.